These 13 T cell receptor beta chains originate from one sample sequenced in a study of blood T cell repertoires in COVID-19. Generated by immunoSEQ multiplex PCR, the TCRdb table keeps only in-frame clones and is missing some. Here the sample spans 190,000 or so clones, roughly 90% being singletons. Sequenced: peripheral blood. These receptors came from a woman aged 70-85 years with acute or convalescent COVID-19.

The count of this clone is one. The chain has TRBV4-2 and TRBJ2-3; 8 nucleotides line up with TRBD2. Germline V gene lookup returns CDR1 LGHNA and CDR2 YNFKEQ. CDR3 length equals 17 residues. Trimming cost V 0 bases and J 2 bases; bases outside gene matches: 7. CDR3 in DNA: TGTGCCAGCAGCCAAGAGCGGGGGGCCACCCCCACAGATACGCAGTATTTT. Translation: CASSQERGATPTDTQYF.

The chain employs TRBV19 and TRBJ2-1; 11 nucleotides line up with TRBD2. The germline CDR1 and CDR2 sequences are LNHDA and SQIVND (reference sequence). The CDR3 spans 16 residues. The trim removed 3 bases at V and 6 bases at J, leaving 7 bases unmatched. The chain's CDR3 is CASSMWASGRSNEQFF. The DNA for the CDR3 is TGTGCCAGTAGTATGTGGGCTAGCGGGAGGTCCAATGAGCAGTTCTTC.

The chain has TRBV28 and TRBJ1-1; D is possibly TRBD1 (6 bases). Germline CDR1 and CDR2: MDHEN and SYDVKM. With 2 bases removed from V and 8 bases from J, the gap between germline ends came to 15 bases. The CDR3 runs 14 residues. DNA for the CDR3: TGTGCCAGCAGTTTAAGCCCTGGACAGACCGAAGCTTTCTTT. Amino acids: CASSLSPGQTEAFF.

CDR3 sequence: CASSQDGLYGYTF. The CDR3 DNA follows: TGTGCCAGCTCACAGGACGGACTCTATGGCTACACCTTC. The chain has TRBV18 and TRBJ1-2; D is unresolved. Germline values: CDR1 KGHSH, CDR2 LQKENI. V shed 4 bases and J shed 4 bases, with 10 bases lying between them. The CDR3 is made up of 13 amino acids. Drawing the rest from reference TRBV18 and TRBJ1-2, the complete variable domain is NAGVMQNPRHLVRRRGQEARLRCSPMKGHSHVYWYRQLPEEGLKFMVYLQKENIIDESGMPKERFSAEFPKEGPSILRIQQVVRGDSAAYFCASSQDGLYGYTFGSGTRLTVV.

The gene calls are TRBV4-2 and TRBJ2-7; D unclear. The CDR3 covers 12 residues. The germline CDR1 and CDR2 sequences are LGHNA and YNFKEQ. The V end lost 4 bases, the J end lost 2 bases, and 6 bases lay between the germline ends. CDR3 nucleotide sequence: TGTGCCAGCAGCCCGGGTCCCTACGAGCAGTACTTC. Translated, it gives CASSPGPYEQYF.

The J gene is TRBJ2-7, the V gene TRBV5-1, with no clear D. CDR1 and CDR2 (germline): SGHRS, YFSETQ. The CDR3 consists of 12 residues. Trimming pared 4 bases from V and 4 bases from J, leaving 9 bases between. In nucleotides, the CDR3 is TGCGCCAGCAGCGGCCAGGCGTACGAGCAGTACTTC. Its protein product is CASSGQAYEQYF. The entire variable domain, with the rest obtained from reference TRBV5-1 and TRBJ2-7, is as follows: KAGVTQTPRYLIKTRGQQVTLSCSPISGHRSVSWYQQTPGQGLQFLFEYFSETQRNKGNFPGRFSGRQFSNSRSEMNVSTLELGDSALYLCASSGQAYEQYFGPGTRLTVT.

V is TRBV10-2 and J is TRBJ1-1, with D hard to call. The germline V gene encodes CDR1 WSHSY and CDR2 SAAADI. Trimming left V 3 bases short and J 3 bases short, with 8 bases between. This CDR3 spans 13 amino acids. The CDR3 protein is CASSDRTDTEAFF. Here the CDR3 DNA reads TGCGCCAGCAGTGACAGGACTGACACTGAAGCTTTCTTT.

This rearrangement joins TRBV5-8 to TRBJ2-5; 8 nucleotides align to TRBD1. Germline V gene sequence: CDR1 SGHTS, CDR2 YDEGEE. The CDR3 extends over 15 amino acids. Germline trimming cut 0 bases from V and 5 bases from J; bases unmatched to any gene: 6. CDR3: CASSLGTGYSETQYF. The CDR3 DNA reads TGTGCCAGCAGCTTGGGGACAGGGTATTCGGAGACCCAGTACTTC.

This clone came up a few times. V usage is TRBV24-1 and J usage is TRBJ1-5, with D tentatively TRBD1 (6 bases). Germline CDR1 is KGHDR and CDR2 is SFDVKD. Trimming cost V 8 bases and J 0 bases, with 19 bases left between them. This CDR3 spans 17 amino acids. The CDR3 loop is CATTWPDRTDSNQPQHF. In nucleotides, the CDR3 is TGTGCCACCACATGGCCCGATAGGACAGATAGCAATCAGCCCCAGCATTTT.

The chain has TRBV11-3 and TRBJ1-1, with 7 bases matching TRBD1. The germline V gene has CDR1 SGHNT and CDR2 YENEEA. The CDR3 is 13 residues long. The J segment lost 8 bases and the V segment lost 1 base, leaving 4 bases of the junction unmatched. The CDR3 DNA reads as TGTGCCAGCAGCTTAGGCAGGGGGGCGGAAGCTTTCTTT. Translating gives CASSLGRGAEAFF.

The genes are TRBV10-3 and TRBJ2-7, with 7 bases matching TRBD1. V dropped 5 bases and J dropped 6; count of bases not matched to a gene: 13. CDR1 and CDR2 from the germline V gene are ENHRY and SYGVKD. CDR3 length: 15 residues. CDR3 sequence (DNA): TGTGCCATCAGTTTGATCCAGGGGGTCGCGGGCGAGCAGTACTTC. The encoded protein is CAISLIQGVAGEQYF.

This clone occurred once. The chain joins TRBV7-3 to TRBJ2-3, with a possible D match to TRBD2 (6 bases). CDR3 length: 14 residues. The ends were cut back, 1 base at V and 5 bases at J, with 10 bases in the middle. Germline V gives CDR1 SGHTA, CDR2 FQGTGA. CDR3 in DNA: TGTGCCAGCAGCTTAATTGGCGGGGTAGATACGCAGTATTTT. Translating gives CASSLIGGVDTQYF.

The V and J genes are TRBV19 and TRBJ2-1; unclear D gene. The CDR3 is 14 residues long. With 3 bases removed from V and 0 bases from J, the gap between germline ends came to 6 bases. Germline CDR1 is LNHDA and CDR2 is SQIVND (reference sequence). In DNA, the CDR3 is TGTGCCAGTAGTATTCTCAGCTCCTACAATGAGCAGTTCTTC. Encoded protein: CASSILSSYNEQFF.